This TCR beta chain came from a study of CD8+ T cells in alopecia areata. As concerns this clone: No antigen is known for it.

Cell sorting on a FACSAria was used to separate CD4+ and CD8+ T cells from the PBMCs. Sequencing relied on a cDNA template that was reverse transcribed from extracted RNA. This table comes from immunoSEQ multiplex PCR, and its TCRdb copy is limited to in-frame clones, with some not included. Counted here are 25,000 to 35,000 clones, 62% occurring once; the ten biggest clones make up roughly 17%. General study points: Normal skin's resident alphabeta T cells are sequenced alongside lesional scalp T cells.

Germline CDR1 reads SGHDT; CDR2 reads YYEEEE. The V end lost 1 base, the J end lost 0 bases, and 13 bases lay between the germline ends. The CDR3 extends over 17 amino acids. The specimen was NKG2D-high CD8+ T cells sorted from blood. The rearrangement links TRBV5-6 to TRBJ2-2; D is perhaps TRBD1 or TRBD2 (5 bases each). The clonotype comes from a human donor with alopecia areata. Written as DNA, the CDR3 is TGTGCCAGCAGCTTGTGGTCGGGGCAAGCGAACACCGGGGAGCTGTTTTTT. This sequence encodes CASSLWSGQANTGELFF.